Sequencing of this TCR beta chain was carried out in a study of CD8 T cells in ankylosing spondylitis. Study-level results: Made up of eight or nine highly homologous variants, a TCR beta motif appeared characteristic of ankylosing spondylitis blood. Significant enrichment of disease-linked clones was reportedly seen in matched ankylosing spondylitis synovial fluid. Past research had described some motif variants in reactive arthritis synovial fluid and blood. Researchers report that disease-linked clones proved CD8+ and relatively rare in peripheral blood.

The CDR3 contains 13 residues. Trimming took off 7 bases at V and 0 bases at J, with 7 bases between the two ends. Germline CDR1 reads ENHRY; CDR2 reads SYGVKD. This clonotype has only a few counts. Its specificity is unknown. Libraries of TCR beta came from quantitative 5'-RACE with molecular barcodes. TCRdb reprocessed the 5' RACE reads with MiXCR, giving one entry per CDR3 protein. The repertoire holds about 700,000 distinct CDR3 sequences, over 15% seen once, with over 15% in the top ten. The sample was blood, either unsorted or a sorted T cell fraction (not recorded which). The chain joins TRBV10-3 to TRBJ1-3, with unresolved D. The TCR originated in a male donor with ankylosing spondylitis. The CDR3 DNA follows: TGTGCCATCACGCGAAGCTCTGGAAACACCATATATTTT. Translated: CAITRSSGNTIYF.